This T cell receptor (beta chain) is drawn from a study of tumor-infiltrating lymphocytes in primary liver carcinoma. The wider study: Donors had hepatocellular carcinoma or combined HCC and intrahepatic cholangiocarcinoma. With diameters of roughly 4 to 10 cm, tumors were stage T1-T3 N0M0.

Co-extracted RNA and DNA came from roughly 20-30 mg of unsorted bulk tissue. Each tumor was sampled at four poles and its centre. The researchers produced TCR beta cDNA from approximately 550 ng total RNA with a constant-region primer. Libraries covering TCR beta were generated through three nested multiplex PCR rounds (using a slightly modified ARM-PCR). The opening two PCR rounds, nine to eleven cycles each, paired TRBV1-TRBV30 forward primers with a C-beta reverse primer. TCRdb reprocessed the multiplex PCR reads via MiXCR and lists one record per CDR3 protein. The repertoire holds 95,000 to 150,000 distinct CDR3 sequences, with 55% to 65% as singletons. The CDR3 loop spans 14 amino acids. Per the germline V gene, CDR1 is KGHSH and CDR2 is LQKENI. J gave up 6 bases and V 3 bases, and 4 bases lay outside the gene matches.

Sequences were obtained from liver tumor tissue from sampling region 1. Subset here: tumor region T1, superior pole. This receptor was obtained from a woman aged 60-70 years with primary liver carcinoma and hepatitis B virus infection. The chain couples TRBV18 to TRBJ2-1; TRBD1 matches at 8 bases. CDR3 coding DNA: TGTGCCAGCTCACCCACCGGGACAGGCAATGAGCAGTTCTTC. It encodes CASSPTGTGNEQFF. The variable domain in full, with the rest retrieved from reference TRBV18 and TRBJ2-1, is NAGVMQNPRHLVRRRGQEARLRCSPMKGHSHVYWYRQLPEEGLKFMVYLQKENIIDESGMPKERFSAEFPKEGPSILRIQQVVRGDSAAYFCASSPTGTGNEQFFGPGTRLTVL.